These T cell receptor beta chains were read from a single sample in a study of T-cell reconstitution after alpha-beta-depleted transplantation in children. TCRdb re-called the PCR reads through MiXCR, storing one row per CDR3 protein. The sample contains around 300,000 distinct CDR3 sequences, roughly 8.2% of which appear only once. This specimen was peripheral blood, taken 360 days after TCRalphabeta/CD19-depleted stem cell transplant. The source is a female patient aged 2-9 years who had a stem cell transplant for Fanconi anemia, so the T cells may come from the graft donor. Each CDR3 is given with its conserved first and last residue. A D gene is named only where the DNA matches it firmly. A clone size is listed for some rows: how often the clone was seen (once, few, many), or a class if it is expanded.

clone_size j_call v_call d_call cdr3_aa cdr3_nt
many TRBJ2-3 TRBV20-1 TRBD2 CSARTLAGGGDTQYF TGCAGTGCTAGAACGCTAGCGGGGGGCGGAGATACGCAGTATTTT
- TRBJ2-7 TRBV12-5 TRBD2 CASVATSGIGTYEQYF TGTGCTAGTGTGGCGACTAGCGGGATCGGTACCTACGAGCAGTACTTC
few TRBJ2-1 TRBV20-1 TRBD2 CSAKVTSGGPISYNEQFF TGCAGTGCTAAGGTGACTAGCGGGGGCCCTATCTCCTACAATGAGCAGTTCTTC
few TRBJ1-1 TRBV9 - CASKAANTEAFF TGTGCCAGCAAGGCGGCGAACACTGAAGCTTTCTTT
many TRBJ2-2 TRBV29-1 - CSVEDQEGAGELFF TGCAGCGTTGAAGATCAGGAGGGGGCCGGGGAGCTGTTTTTT
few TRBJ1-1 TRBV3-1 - CASSQLTGHTEAFF TGTGCCAGCAGCCAGCTGACGGGGCACACTGAAGCTTTCTTT
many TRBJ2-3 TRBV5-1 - CASSAGTYTDTQYF TGCGCCAGCAGCGCCGGGACCTACACAGATACGCAGTATTTT
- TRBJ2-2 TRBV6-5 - CASSYLEAGELFF TGTGCCAGCAGTTACTTGGAGGCCGGGGAGCTGTTTTTT
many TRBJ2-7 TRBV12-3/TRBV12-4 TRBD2 CASSRGTYEQYF TGTGCCAGTTCGCGGGGGACCTACGAGCAGTACTTC
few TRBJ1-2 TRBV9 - CASKKTGGGYTF TGTGCCAGCAAAAAAACAGGCGGCGGCTACACCTTC
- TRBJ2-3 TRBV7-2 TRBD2 CASSWTSGGFSDTQYF TGTGCCAGCAGCTGGACTAGCGGGGGTTTCTCAGATACGCAGTATTTT
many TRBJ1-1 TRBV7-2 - CASSLARGAREAFF TGTGCCAGCAGCTTAGCGAGGGGGGCCCGTGAAGCTTTCTTT
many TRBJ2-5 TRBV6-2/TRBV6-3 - CASSLHATQYF TGTGCCAGCAGTTTACACGCGACCCAGTACTTC
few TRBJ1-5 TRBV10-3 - CATRGDSNQPQHF TGTGCCACCCGGGGCGACAGCAATCAGCCCCAGCATTTT
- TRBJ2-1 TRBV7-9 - CASSSSSGLNNEQFF TGTGCCAGCAGCTCATCTTCAGGACTAAACAATGAGCAGTTCTTC
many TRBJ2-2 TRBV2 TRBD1 CATWTGSPGELFF TGTGCCACATGGACAGGGTCACCCGGGGAGCTGTTTTTT
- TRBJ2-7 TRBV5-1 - CASSLEGKPYEQYF TGCGCCAGCAGCTTGGAGGGAAAACCCTACGAGCAGTACTTC